The source of this TCR beta chain is a study of control samples from healthy donors and cancer patients. Germline V gene data show CDR1 as MNHEY and CDR2 as SVGAGI. The CDR3 covers 10 residues. This clone occurred once. At one end, the junction sequence differs from germline, possibly due to a read error. The data were produced by immunoSEQ multiplex PCR, yet TCRdb's version contains in-frame clones alone and is incomplete. The sample includes approximately 140,000 clones, 85% to 95% seen only once; the top ten take around 14%. The V gene is TRBV6-5, the J gene TRBJ1-2; D remains ambiguous. The sample comprised blood. The clonotype comes from a man aged 35-49 years in good health. CDR3: CASVTAFWAF. CDR3 nucleotides: TGTGCCAGCGTGACGGCCTTTTGGGCCTTC.